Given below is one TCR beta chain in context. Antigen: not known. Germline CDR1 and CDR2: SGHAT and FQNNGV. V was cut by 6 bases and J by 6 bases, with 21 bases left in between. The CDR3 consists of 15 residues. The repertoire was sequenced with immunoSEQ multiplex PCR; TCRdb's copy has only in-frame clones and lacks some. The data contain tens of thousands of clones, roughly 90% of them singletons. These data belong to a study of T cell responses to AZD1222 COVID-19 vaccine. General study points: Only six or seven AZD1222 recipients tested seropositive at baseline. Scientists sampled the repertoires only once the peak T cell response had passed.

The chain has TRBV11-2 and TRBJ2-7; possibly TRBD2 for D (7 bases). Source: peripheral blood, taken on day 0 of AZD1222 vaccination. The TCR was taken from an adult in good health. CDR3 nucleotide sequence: TGTGCCAGCAGTCCCACAGGGTCCGGGAGGTTCGAGCAGTACTTC. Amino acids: CASSPTGSGRFEQYF. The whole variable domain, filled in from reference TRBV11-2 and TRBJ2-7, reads EAGVAQSPRYKIIEKRQSVAFWCNPISGHATLYWYQQILGQGPKLLIQFQNNGVVDDSQLPKDRFSAERLKGVDSTLKIQPAKLEDSAVYLCASSPTGSGRFEQYFGPGTRLTVT.